The 13 T cell receptor beta chains given below trace back to one sample, sequenced in a study of blood T cell repertoires in COVID-19. The assay was immunoSEQ multiplex PCR, and TCRdb's table has in-frame clones only and misses some. In the table there are some 300,000 clones, around 88% of which are singletons. Input material: peripheral blood. The receptors come from a woman aged 25 to 45 who had recovered from COVID-19.

The CDR3 is CASSIDQGRNEKLFF. CDR3 nucleotides: TGTGCCAGTAGTATAGATCAGGGCCGGAATGAAAAACTGTTTTTT. The V call is TRBV19, the J call TRBJ1-4, with D perhaps TRBD1 (5 bases). Per germline, CDR1 LNHDA and CDR2 SQIVND (reference sequence). This CDR3 comprises 15 residues. Trimming took 0 bases from V and 5 from J, leaving 10 bases between them.

The gene calls are TRBV19 and TRBJ2-3, with D perhaps matching TRBD1 (6 bases). Trimming removed 6 bases at V and 5 bases at J, with 21 bases between. The V gene's germline CDR1 is LNHDA and CDR2 SQIVND (reference sequence). The CDR3 contains 16 residues. CDR3 sequence: CASSYWSGRGEDTQYF. The DNA of the CDR3 is TGTGCCAGTAGCTACTGGTCCGGCAGGGGAGAAGATACGCAGTATTTT.

The rearrangement joins TRBV6-5 to TRBJ2-7, with D tentatively TRBD2 (6 bases). The length of the CDR3 is 14 residues. In germline, CDR1 is MNHEY, CDR2 SVGAGI. V was pared by 2 bases and J by 3 bases, with 11 bases between. Here the CDR3 reads CASSYAGNGYEQYF. CDR3 DNA sequence: TGTGCCAGCAGTTACGCGGGGAATGGCTACGAGCAGTACTTC.

The chain employs TRBV10-3 and TRBJ1-1; no clear D gene. Germline V gives CDR1 ENHRY, CDR2 SYGVKD. The CDR3 covers 14 residues. Trimming cost V 6 bases and J 1 base, with 12 bases left between them. For the CDR3, the DNA is TGTGCCATCAGACCCGACTTGGAGAACACTGAAGCTTTCTTT. It yields the protein CAIRPDLENTEAFF.

This clone showed up just once. V gene TRBV30 combines with J gene TRBJ1-5, with 7 bases lining up with TRBD1. Germline CDR1 is GTSNPN and CDR2 is SVGIG (reference sequence). The CDR3 length is 16 residues. V dropped 2 bases and J dropped 4; count of bases not matched to a gene: 11. DNA of the CDR3: TGTGCCTGGAGTAGAGGGGGCGGAGTGGGTAATCAGCCCCAGCATTTT. Encoded protein: CAWSRGGGVGNQPQHF.

This chain uses TRBV7-3 with TRBJ2-1, with a weak D call TRBD1 (6 bases). The CDR3 contains 13 residues. Germline V gene lookup returns CDR1 SGHTA and CDR2 FQGTGA. Trimming removed 6 bases from V and 9 bases from J, with 15 bases in between. The CDR3: CASSSNIGGEQFF. The DNA of the CDR3 is TGTGCCAGCAGTTCTAATATAGGGGGTGAGCAGTTCTTC.

The J gene is TRBJ1-1, the V gene TRBV10-3; 10 bases agree with TRBD1. The CDR3 runs 15 residues. CDR1 is ENHRY and CDR2 is SYGVKD in the germline V gene. The V segment lost 5 bases and the J segment 3 bases; nucleotides outside the gene matches: 6. The CDR3 sequence is CAISSSGTGDTEAFF. CDR3 DNA sequence: TGTGCCATCAGTAGCTCCGGGACAGGGGACACTGAAGCTTTCTTT.

The V and J genes are TRBV6-1 and TRBJ1-5; weak D call: TRBD1 (5 bases). Germline V gene sequence: CDR1 MNHNS, CDR2 SASEGT. Trimming took 3 bases from V and 4 from J, leaving 13 bases between them. The CDR3 is 15 residues long. CDR3: CASSEGGTVNQPQHF. The DNA for the CDR3 is TGTGCCAGCAGTGAGGGGGGTACAGTTAATCAGCCCCAGCATTTT.

This chain joins TRBV10-2 and TRBJ1-2; TRBD1 might be the D (5 bases). V dropped 3 bases and J dropped 8 bases, with 16 bases sitting between them. CDR1 is WSHSY and CDR2 is SAAADI in the germline V gene. The CDR3 contains 14 residues. CDR3 sequence reads: CASSERSGVSGYTF. CDR3 nucleotide sequence: TGCGCCAGCAGTGAAAGGTCGGGGGTTTCGGGCTACACCTTC.

The chain joins TRBV30 to TRBJ2-1; 13 bases agree with TRBD2. The CDR3 has 14 residues. CDR1 and CDR2 (germline): GTSNPN, SVGIG (reference sequence). Trimming at V came to 8 bases and at J to 6 bases, leaving 7 bases not matched to a gene. The CDR3 DNA sequence: TGTGCCCAGGAAACTAGCGGGGGGGCCAATGAGCAGTTCTTC. Translating it yields CAQETSGGANEQFF. The whole variable domain, remainder taken from reference TRBV30 and TRBJ2-1, is SQTIHQWPATLVQPVGSPLSLECTVEGTSNPNLYWYRQAAGRGLQLLFYSVGIGQISSEVPQNLSASRPQDRQFILSSKKLLLSDSGFYLCAQETSGGANEQFFGPGTRLTVL.

This chain joins TRBV9 and TRBJ1-2; 9 nucleotides match TRBD1. The V gene end was trimmed by 0 bases and the J gene end by 8 bases; junction bases not matched to a gene: 8. The CDR3 is 15 residues long. Germline lookup yields CDR1 SGDLS and CDR2 YYNGEE. The CDR3 DNA is TGTGCCAGCAGCGTAGCGTCGGGACAGGGAAGCGGCTACACCTTC. This gives the protein CASSVASGQGSGYTF.

This clone was seen ten or more times. This chain connects TRBV6-5 to TRBJ2-1, with D unclear. The CDR3 has 14 residues. Per the germline V gene, CDR1 is MNHEY and CDR2 is SVGAGI. V was shortened by 1 base and J by 10 bases, with 14 bases between the two germline ends. In DNA form, the CDR3 reads TGTGCCAGCAGTTACTTTCTCGGTCCATGGGAGCAGTTCTTC. Translated, it gives CASSYFLGPWEQFF.

This clone was seen once. This chain uses TRBV28 with TRBJ2-4; D not certain. CDR1 is MDHEN, CDR2 SYDVKM, per germline. The V and J ends lost 7 bases and 0 bases respectively, with 10 bases between them. The CDR3 has 14 residues. CDR3 coding DNA: TGTGCCAGCACCGACTCTATAGCCAAAAACATTCAGTACTTC. Translated, it gives CASTDSIAKNIQYF.